These 25 T cell receptor beta chains came from one sample sequenced in a study of T cell repertoires and HLA-DP antigens. No antigen has been assigned to these receptors. TCRdb's copy holds only in-frame clones and misses some; the assay was immunoSEQ multiplex PCR. The sample yields approximately 73,000 clones, around four fifths seen once. Sequenced sample: CD4+ T cells from PBMCs. These receptors were taken from a man between 60 and 75 years old in good health and CMV-seronegative.

The chain combines TRBV15 with TRBJ1-3, with D perhaps TRBD1 (5 bases). V lost 0 bases to trimming and J lost 9 bases, with 12 bases between them. The length of the CDR3 is 14 residues. Germline V gene sequence: CDR1 LNHNV, CDR2 YYDKDF (reference sequence). This CDR3 is CATSRDIIGGTIYF. CDR3 coding DNA: TGTGCCACCAGCAGAGATATCATCGGGGGCACCATATATTTT.

This sequence joins TRBV11-3 and TRBJ2-3; D unresolved. This CDR3 has 14 residues. Germline V lookup: CDR1 SGHNT, CDR2 YENEEA. Trimming removed 4 bases from V and 2 bases from J, with 10 bases in between. This CDR3 reads CASSSESTTDTQYF. The DNA for the CDR3 is TGTGCCAGCAGCTCCGAAAGTACCACAGATACGCAGTATTTT.

The rearrangement links TRBV6-5 to TRBJ1-5; D is perhaps TRBD1 (5 bases). V lost 1 base, J lost 5 bases, and 9 bases lay in between. This CDR3 contains 14 residues. Germline CDR1 MNHEY, CDR2 SVGAGI. CDR3 residues: CASSYWQGDQPQHF. The CDR3 coding sequence is TGTGCCAGCAGTTACTGGCAGGGCGATCAGCCCCAGCATTTT.

The chain joins TRBV15 to TRBJ2-1, with D tentatively TRBD1 (5 bases). The CDR3 spans 13 residues. The V end lost 0 bases, the J end lost 10 bases, and 10 bases lay between the germline ends. Germline lookup yields CDR1 LNHNV and CDR2 YYDKDF (reference sequence). The CDR3 loop is CATSRDRAREQFF. The DNA for the CDR3 is TGTGCCACCAGCAGAGACAGGGCGAGGGAGCAGTTCTTC.

The chain employs TRBV11-3 and TRBJ2-2; 7 nucleotides match TRBD1. From germline, CDR1 is SGHNT and CDR2 YENEEA. The ends lost 5 bases at V and 8 bases at J; junction bases unmatched: 8. This CDR3 region has 14 residues. The CDR3 region has the DNA TGTGCCAGCAGCCCCCGGGACAGTCAAGGGGAGCTGTTTTTT. Translation: CASSPRDSQGELFF.

This rearrangement joins TRBV19 to TRBJ2-1, with a weak D call TRBD2 (5 bases). The germline V gene has CDR1 LNHDA and CDR2 SQIVND (reference sequence). The CDR3 has 15 residues. Trimming pared 3 bases from V and 4 bases from J, leaving 13 bases between. CDR3 DNA sequence: TGTGCCAGTAGTATTACGGGGAGACCATACAATGAGCAGTTCTTC. Translation gives CASSITGRPYNEQFF. The full variable domain, its missing parts supplied by reference TRBV19 and TRBJ2-1, is DGGITQSPKYLFRKEGQNVTLSCEQNLNHDAMYWYRQDPGQGLRLIYYSQIVNDFQKGDIAEGYSVSREKKESFPLTVTSAQKNPTAFYLCASSITGRPYNEQFFGPGTRLTVL.

CDR3 sequence (DNA): TGTGCCAGCTCTGGACAGGCCCAAGAGACCCAGTACTTC. This sequence encodes CASSGQAQETQYF. The chain joins TRBV18 to TRBJ2-5; 7 bases fit TRBD1. The CDR3 consists of 13 residues. J lost 1 base, V lost 6 bases, and 2 bases had no gene match. The germline CDR1 and CDR2 sequences are KGHSH and LQKENI.

This clone has just one count. The rearrangement links TRBV15 to TRBJ1-4, with a possible D match to TRBD1 (5 bases). The CDR3 covers 14 residues. V was trimmed by 5 bases and J by 0 bases, leaving 7 bases between them. Germline lookup yields CDR1 LNHNV and CDR2 YYDKDF (reference sequence). CDR3 sequence reads: CATSRGATNEKLFF. CDR3 nucleotide sequence: TGTGCCACCAGCCGAGGGGCAACTAATGAAAAACTGTTTTTT.

This chain links TRBV30 with TRBJ2-3; D uncertain. The ends were cut back, 2 bases at V and 2 bases at J, with 11 bases in the middle. This CDR3 contains 14 residues. Germline V lookup: CDR1 GTSNPN, CDR2 SVGIG (reference sequence). DNA of the CDR3: TGTGCCTGGAGTCTTTCACAGAACACAGATACGCAGTATTTT. Its protein is CAWSLSQNTDTQYF.

The V gene is TRBV9, the J gene TRBJ1-1; unclear D gene. Trimming took 0 bases from V and 1 from J, leaving 10 bases between them. The CDR3 sequence is 15 residues long. From germline, CDR1 is SGDLS and CDR2 YYNGEE. CDR3 sequence: CASSVVSRGNTEAFF. CDR3 nucleotides: TGTGCCAGCAGCGTAGTATCTCGGGGGAACACTGAAGCTTTCTTT.

This clone appeared once. The chain carries TRBV7-9 and TRBJ1-4; 10 nucleotides match TRBD1. J gave up 10 bases and V 1 base, and 3 bases lay outside the gene matches. There are 14 residues in the CDR3. Germline values: CDR1 SEHNR, CDR2 FQNEAQ (reference sequence). The DNA of the CDR3 is TGTGCCAGCAGCTTAGGGGACAGGGGAGGAAAACTGTTTTTT. Its protein product is CASSLGDRGGKLFF.

The V and J genes are TRBV11-2 and TRBJ2-5; 7 bases agree with TRBD2. CDR1 and CDR2 from the germline V gene are SGHAT and FQNNGV. The CDR3 extends over 14 amino acids. J was trimmed by 5 bases and V by 1 base; bases with no gene match: 4. CDR3 in DNA: TGTGCCAGCAGCTTAGGGGCCGGGGGGGAGACCCAGTACTTC. Translation: CASSLGAGGETQYF.

V gene TRBV5-4 combines with J gene TRBJ2-2; maybe TRBD2 (7 bases). Trimming took 4 bases from V and 5 from J, leaving 15 bases between them. Germline lookup yields CDR1 SGHNT and CDR2 YYREEE (reference sequence). CDR3 length equals 15 residues. The CDR3 protein is CASSARGARTGELFF. CDR3 coding DNA: TGTGCCAGCAGCGCCCGGGGGGCGAGGACCGGGGAGCTGTTTTTT. The variable domain in full, completed from reference TRBV5-4 and TRBJ2-2, reads ETGVTQSPTHLIKTRGQQVTLRCSSQSGHNTVSWYQQALGQGPQFIFQYYREEENGRGNFPPRFSGLQFPNYSSELNVNALELDDSALYLCASSARGARTGELFFGEGSRLTVL.

The chain recombines TRBV30 with TRBJ1-1; possible D gene TRBD1, 5 bases. The CDR3 is made up of 12 amino acids. Trimming shortened V by 8 bases and J by 6 bases, and 16 bases separated the two germline ends. The germline gives CDR1 GTSNPN, CDR2 SVGIG (reference sequence). CDR3 sequence reads: CAGQGAPSEAFF. CDR3 DNA sequence: TGTGCCGGACAAGGGGCCCCCTCTGAAGCTTTCTTT.

This chain connects TRBV7-9 to TRBJ1-2; unclear D gene. There are 14 residues in the CDR3. V was clipped by 5 bases and J by 3 bases, with 13 bases between them. CDR1 is SEHNR and CDR2 is FQNEAQ in the germline V gene (reference sequence). The CDR3 loop is CASSPSLPDYGYTF. CDR3 sequence (DNA): TGTGCCAGCAGCCCTTCTCTCCCTGACTATGGCTACACCTTC.

This chain links TRBV5-4 with TRBJ1-3; D gene unclear. The CDR3 contains 16 residues. Germline-derived CDR1 and CDR2 are SGHNT and YYREEE (reference sequence). V was shortened by 0 bases and J by 0 bases, with 10 bases between the two germline ends. CDR3 residues: CASSLGLGSSGNTIYF. The CDR3 coding sequence is TGTGCCAGCAGCTTGGGATTAGGAAGCTCTGGAAACACCATATATTTT.

The CDR3 sequence: CASSEERGAYNEQFF. CDR3 DNA: TGTGCCAGCAGTGAGGAGCGGGGTGCCTACAATGAGCAGTTCTTC. J is TRBJ2-1 and V is TRBV25-1, with 7 nucleotides matching TRBD2. This CDR3 has 15 amino acids. Trimming at V came to 3 bases and at J to 2 bases, leaving 4 bases not matched to a gene. Germline loops: CDR1 MGHDK, CDR2 SYGVNS.

The J gene is TRBJ1-1, the V gene TRBV19; D is uncertain. The CDR3 extends over 14 amino acids. V lost 3 bases and J lost 1, with 9 bases in between. Germline values: CDR1 LNHDA, CDR2 SQIVND (reference sequence). CDR3 nucleotide sequence: TGTGCCAGTAGTATCGGGGTCTGGAACACTGAAGCTTTCTTT. Residues: CASSIGVWNTEAFF. The whole variable domain, remainder taken from reference TRBV19 and TRBJ1-1, is DGGITQSPKYLFRKEGQNVTLSCEQNLNHDAMYWYRQDPGQGLRLIYYSQIVNDFQKGDIAEGYSVSREKKESFPLTVTSAQKNPTAFYLCASSIGVWNTEAFFGQGTRLTVV.

V is TRBV18 and J is TRBJ2-3; D is unclear. Germline V gene data show CDR1 as KGHSH and CDR2 as LQKENI. This CDR3 region has 13 residues. V was pared by 1 base and J by 2 bases, with 4 bases between. CDR3 sequence: CASSPRNTDTQYF. The CDR3 bases are TGTGCCAGCTCACCACGGAACACAGATACGCAGTATTTT.

This chain connects TRBV6-6 to TRBJ2-2; possibly TRBD2 for D (6 bases). CDR1 and CDR2 (germline): MNHNY, SVGAGI (reference sequence). Trimming removed 4 bases from V and 7 bases from J, with 10 bases in between. The CDR3 has 13 residues. The DNA for the CDR3 is TGTGCCAGCAGTTCCTCGCGGGGCGGGGAGCTGTTTTTT. Its protein product is CASSSSRGGELFF.

V and J are TRBV6-6 and TRBJ2-7, with D possibly being TRBD1 or TRBD2 (6 bases each). From germline, CDR1 is MNHNY and CDR2 SVGAGI (reference sequence). The CDR3 is 15 residues long. Trimming left V 7 bases short and J 0 bases short, with 16 bases between. The CDR3 is CASTNPGAGSYEQYF. The CDR3 nucleotides are TGTGCCAGCACCAACCCGGGGGCCGGCTCCTACGAGCAGTACTTC.

The chain recombines TRBV4-2 with TRBJ2-1; the D is unclear. This CDR3 is built from 14 residues. The V and J ends lost 0 bases and 10 bases respectively, with 13 bases between them. Germline V CDR1 and CDR2: LGHNA, YNFKEQ. The CDR3 sequence is CASSQDLAGREQFF. DNA of the CDR3: TGTGCCAGCAGCCAAGATCTCGCAGGTCGAGAGCAGTTCTTC.

As concerns this clone: Its ends do not fully match the called genes, so a read error is possible. The DNA of the CDR3 is TGCGCCAGCAGCCAAGAATACCGGGACGCTCGTCTCTTC. Amino acids: CASSQEYRDARLF. The chain links TRBV4-1 to TRBJ2-1, with D perhaps being TRBD1 or TRBD2 (5 bases each). Germline CDR1 MGHRA, CDR2 YSYEKL. This CDR3 has 13 amino acids.

This rearrangement joins TRBV5-8 to TRBJ1-2; D is unclear. This CDR3 spans 14 amino acids. The germline gives CDR1 SGHTS, CDR2 YDEGEE. V was pared by 4 bases and J by 3 bases, with 13 bases between. CDR3 coding DNA: TGTGCCAGCAGCCCCCTTCGGGATCACTATGGCTACACCTTC. Translated, it gives CASSPLRDHYGYTF.

The rearrangement joins TRBV28 to TRBJ1-2, with D tentatively TRBD1 (5 bases). CDR3 length: 13 amino acids. The germline CDR1 and CDR2 sequences are MDHEN and SYDVKM. V was shortened by 3 bases and J by 8 bases, with 13 bases between the two germline ends. The CDR3 protein is CASSFGQGRGYTF. The CDR3, as DNA: TGTGCCAGCAGTTTCGGTCAGGGAAGGGGCTACACCTTC.